This TCR beta chain was recovered during a study of T-cell memory formation after mild COVID-19. Each CDR3 protein is one row after TCRdb ran MiXCR on the 5' RACE reads. The sample lists some 440,000 distinct CDR3 sequences, approximately 23% occurring once. Looked up from germline, CDR1 is SGHTA and CDR2 is FQGTGA. Unmatched junction bases numbered 2, after V lost 0 bases and J lost 1 base. The CDR3 is 15 residues long. Broader study findings: Largely, contracting CD4+ clones fell within CM and EM, and contracting CD8+ clones within EMRA.

Remarks on this clonotype: The antigen is undetermined.

The gene calls are TRBV7-3 and TRBJ1-1; 7 bases agree with TRBD1. The TCR sequence derives from an adult woman who had mild COVID-19 (a few samples of this study predate the infection). Cell type and time point are not known. Sequencing was performed on PBMCs or a T cell subset sorted from them (not recorded which). The CDR3 spells CASSLTGQQNTEAFF. For the CDR3, the DNA is TGTGCCAGCAGCTTAACGGGACAGCAGAACACTGAAGCTTTCTTT.